By share, the clone carrying this T cell receptor (beta chain) ranks as medium-sized (0.01 to 0.1%). Its antigen is unknown. The CDR3 goes on 3 residues after the read ends, and that part is filled in from the germline J gene. Trimming left V 1 base short and J 4 bases short, with 10 bases between. Germline V lookup: CDR1 DFQATT, CDR2 SNEGSKA (reference sequence). The CDR3 extends over 13 amino acids. The sample comes from a study of T cell clonality in common variable immunodeficiency. Study-level results: In common variable immunodeficiency, TCR beta chains reportedly carried fewer deletions and N-nucleotide insertions. CVID subjects shared fewer TCRbeta clones than healthy controls did.

Here immunoSEQ multiplex PCR was the method, and the copy in TCRdb shows in-frame clones only, minus some. The sample includes fewer than 75,000 clones, none of them occurring once. Both groups were predominantly of Caucasian heritage. The sequence derives from a person aged 18-70 years in good health. J is TRBJ1-1 and V is TRBV20-1; D is uncertain. What was sequenced was peripheral blood mononuclear cells. The CDR3 protein is CSARVGGSTEAFF. The DNA read from the CDR3 is TGCAGTGCTAGAGTTGGAGGGTCCACTGAA.